A single sample gave rise to the 4 T cell receptor beta chains below, sequenced in a study of beta chain features in type 1 diabetes. Study findings and constraints: Within each of all four CD4+ subsets, Type 1 diabetes patients had TCRB CDR3s that were moderately but significantly shorter.

The authors reverse transcribed all of the isolated RNA, so sequencing captured expressed TCRB transcripts. Using immunoSEQ multiplex PCR, the repertoire was profiled, and TCRdb retains in-frame clones only, with some absent. The sample has around 250,000 clones, approximately 15% seen once; the top ten hold approximately 0.02%. Their cognate antigens are unknown. Sequencing was carried out using naive CD4+ T cells from blood. The source of these receptors is a man under 40 with type 1 diabetes.

This clone was seen a handful of times. The rearrangement links TRBV29-1 to TRBJ2-2, with 9 bases fitting TRBD1. Looked up from germline, CDR1 is SQVTM and CDR2 is ANQGSEA. V gave up 4 bases and J gave up 1 base; unmatched junction bases: 7. The CDR3 has 16 residues. The CDR3 loop reads CSVGDRDGKNTGELFF. The CDR3 DNA follows: TGCAGCGTTGGGGACAGGGATGGGAAGAACACCGGGGAGCTGTTTTTT.

The rearrangement links TRBV4-2 to TRBJ2-5, with D possibly TRBD2 on 6 matching bases. The CDR3 has 13 amino acids. V lost 4 bases, J lost 5 bases, and 11 bases lay in between. Germline lookup yields CDR1 LGHNA and CDR2 YNFKEQ. The CDR3 sequence: CASSPLEGETQYF. The CDR3 DNA reads as TGTGCCAGCAGCCCCTTGGAGGGGGAGACCCAGTACTTC.

The rearrangement uses TRBV6-5 and TRBJ1-3, with D possibly TRBD1 on 5 matching bases. Germline values: CDR1 MNHEY, CDR2 SVGAGI. Trimming removed 0 bases at V and 0 bases at J, with 9 bases between. This CDR3 contains 16 residues. CDR3 sequence: CASSYSTGSSGNTIYF. The CDR3 DNA sequence: TGTGCCAGCAGTTACTCTACAGGATCCTCTGGAAACACCATATATTTT.

This clone was picked up a small number of times. V usage is TRBV7-2 and J usage is TRBJ2-4; possible D gene TRBD2, 5 bases. The germline V gene encodes CDR1 SGHTA and CDR2 FQGNSA. The CDR3 is made up of 13 amino acids. V dropped 2 bases and J dropped 4 bases, with 6 bases sitting between them. Written as DNA, the CDR3 is TGTGCCAGCAGCTTATCGGGGAAAAACATTCAGTACTTC. Its protein product is CASSLSGKNIQYF.